This TCR beta chain originates from a study of tumor-infiltrating lymphocytes in primary liver carcinoma. Findings and limits, study-wide: Just around 8-24% of top clones spanned all five tumor regions. With p = 0.039, the top-250-clone fraction in tumors significantly exceeded that in blood.

Losses at the gene ends were 6 bases for V and 6 bases for J; bases not matched to a gene: 7. Germline V gene data show CDR1 as MDHEN and CDR2 as SYDVKM. The CDR3 covers 14 residues. Co-extraction of both nucleic acids (RNA and DNA) used roughly 19-33 mg of unsorted bulk tissue. Starting material of 500 to 600 ng total RNA yielded TCR beta cDNA via a constant-region primer. The TCR beta library was amplified through three nested multiplex PCR rounds in a modified ARM-PCR procedure. Running roughly 10 cycles apiece, the first two PCR rounds relied on TRBV1-TRBV30 forward primers together with a C-beta reverse primer. TCRdb re-called the multiplex PCR reads with MiXCR, one entry per CDR3 protein. The sample lists around 80,000 distinct CDR3 sequences, around 70% occurring once. This clonotype appeared many times. Its specificity is not known.

The sequenced material came from liver tumor tissue from sampling region 1. Subset denoted: tumor region T1, superior pole. The V call is TRBV28, the J call TRBJ2-1; 8 nucleotides align to TRBD1. The receptor's source is a man aged 35 to 55 with primary liver carcinoma and hepatitis B virus infection. The CDR3 coding sequence is TGTGCCAGCAGCTCCAGGGGGCTTTTCAATGAGCAGTTCTTC. This gives the protein CASSSRGLFNEQFF.